This TCR beta chain was obtained from a study of graft-versus-host responses after intestinal transplantation. Germline V gene data show CDR1 as MNHEY and CDR2 as SVGAGI. Trimming stripped 0 bases from V and 8 bases from J, with 13 bases between. The length of the CDR3 is 14 residues. The protocol was immunoSEQ multiplex PCR, while the TCRdb copy is restricted to in-frame clones and leaves out a portion. The profile shows some 13,000 clones, approximately 85% of them singletons. V is TRBV6-5 and J is TRBJ1-2; D not resolved. Material: PBMCs, obtained after intestinal transplantation. This receptor was obtained from a human patient who received an intestinal transplant, so some T cells may come from the graft donor. CDR3 sequence (DNA): TGTGCCAGCAGTTACTCTTCCAACAAGGAAGGCTACACCTTC. Its translation is CASSYSSNKEGYTF.